These T cell receptor beta chains were read from a single sample in a study of cytomegalovirus exposure and HLA in healthy donors. This table comes from immunoSEQ multiplex PCR, and its TCRdb copy is limited to in-frame clones, with some not included. The sample includes about 150,000 clones, approximately 77% of them seen just once. The specimen was PBMCs. These receptors were obtained from a man between 25 and 39 years old in good health and CMV-seronegative. The CDR3 runs from the conserved cysteine through the conserved F or W. D genes are given only for firm matches. Not every row has a clone size; where given, it reads once, few, many or a size class.

v_gene	j_gene	abundance	d_gene	CDR3nt	CDR3aa
TRBV2	TRBJ2-3	NA	TRBD1	TGTGCCAGCAGTCGGACAGGGCACACAGATACGCAGTATTTT	CASSRTGHTDTQYF
TRBV18	TRBJ1-1	NA	NA	TGTGCCAGCTCACCACTCAGGGGTGAAGCTTTCTTT	CASSPLRGEAFF
TRBV5-1	TRBJ2-2	once	NA	TGCGCCAGCAGCTTCCAGGGGGGGGAGCTGTTTTTT	CASSFQGGELFF
TRBV2	TRBJ1-5	NA	NA	TGTGCCAGCAGTGAAGCAGGGGCAGGGCAGCCCCAGCATTTT	CASSEAGAGQPQHF
TRBV6-1	TRBJ2-7	NA	TRBD2	TGTGCCAGCAGTGAGCCCGGGGGGACTAGCCTAGGGGAGCAGTACTTC	CASSEPGGTSLGEQYF
TRBV18	TRBJ2-6	NA	NA	TGTGCCAGCTCATCCCGTCTGAGCTCTGGGGCCAACGTCCTGACTTTC	CASSSRLSSGANVLTF
TRBV12-2	TRBJ1-4	once	NA	TGTGCAAGTCGCGACACTAAGAGGACAGGGGGTGAGGCAACTAATGAAAAACTGTTTTTT	CASRDTKRTGGEATNEKLFF
TRBV10-1	TRBJ2-7	NA	NA	TGCGCCAGCAGCACAGATTCCTACGAGCAGTACTTC	CASSTDSYEQYF
TRBV28	TRBJ2-3	NA	TRBD2	TGTGCCAGCAGTTTATTGACGGGAGGGGGCACAGATACGCAGTATTTT	CASSLLTGGGTDTQYF
TRBV19	TRBJ1-2	few	TRBD1	TGTGCCAGTAGTCCGGGACAGGGAGAAGGCGGCTACACCTTC	CASSPGQGEGGYTF
TRBV10-3	TRBJ2-7	NA	NA	TGTGCCATCAGTGAGTCGACTTTCGGCGAGCAGTACTTC	CAISESTFGEQYF
TRBV5-6	TRBJ1-1	NA	TRBD1	TGTGCCAGCAGCTTCGAGACAGGGTTAGGAACTGAAGCTTTCTTT	CASSFETGLGTEAFF
TRBV7-8	TRBJ2-7	NA	NA	TGTGCCAGCAGCGAATACCTAGAGCAGTACTTC	CASSEYLEQYF
TRBV7-6	TRBJ2-2	NA	NA	TGTGCCAGCAGCTTACAGGGGAAGGAGGAGCTGTTTTTT	CASSLQGKEELFF
TRBV28	TRBJ2-5	once	NA	TGTGCCAGCAGTTTTGGCAACCAAGAGACCCAGTACTTC	CASSFGNQETQYF
TRBV28	TRBJ2-3	NA	TRBD1	TGTGCCAGCAGACGACAGGGAGCAGATACGCAGTATTTT	CASRRQGADTQYF
TRBV10-1	TRBJ1-1	NA	NA	TGCGCCGCGACAGCGATGAACACTGAAGCTTTCTTT	CAATAMNTEAFF
TRBV12-5	TRBJ2-2	NA	TRBD1	TGTGCTAGTGGTTTGGAGGGGGCGGCCGGGGAGCTGTTTTTT	CASGLEGAAGELFF
TRBV10-3	TRBJ2-2	NA	NA	TGTGCCATCAGTAAAGGCCAGACAGTACTGAACACCGGGGAGCTGTTTTTT	CAISKGQTVLNTGELFF
TRBV7-9	TRBJ2-5	NA	TRBD2	TGTGCCAGCAGCCCCAGGGGGACTAGCGAGGAGACCCAGTACTTC	CASSPRGTSEETQYF
TRBV9	TRBJ1-2	few	NA	TGTGCCAGCAGCGTAGTTCCCGAACAAGGCTACACCTTC	CASSVVPEQGYTF
TRBV9	TRBJ2-3	NA	TRBD2	TGTGCCAGCAGCGTAGGAGGCGGGAGTGGCGATACGCAGTATTTT	CASSVGGGSGDTQYF
TRBV18	TRBJ1-4	NA	NA	TGTGCCAGCTCACCAAGGGCGGGAACTAATGAAAAACTGTTTTTT	CASSPRAGTNEKLFF
TRBV5-4	TRBJ1-2	NA	NA	TGTGCCAGCAGCTGGGGCGGGCAGGGGATGGAAGGCTACACCTTC	CASSWGGQGMEGYTF
TRBV7-9	TRBJ2-2	NA	TRBD1	TGTGCCAGCAGCCCGGGGACAGGGGGCCCCGGGGAGCTGTTTTTT	CASSPGTGGPGELFF
TRBV6-5	TRBJ1-1	NA	NA	TGTGCCAGCAGGTTTAGAGGGAACACTGAAGCTTTCTTT	CASRFRGNTEAFF
TRBV6-1	TRBJ2-1	NA	NA	TGTGCCACCAGGGTGGGGAGGTCCTACAATGAGCAGTTCTTC	CATRVGRSYNEQFF
TRBV5-6	TRBJ2-7	NA	NA	TGTGCCAGCAGCTTAGTCCCCGGGGAGCAGTACTTC	CASSLVPGEQYF
TRBV6-5	TRBJ1-2	NA	NA	TGTGCCAGCGGAGCAGGGGTAAATGGCTACACCTTC	CASGAGVNGYTF
TRBV7-2	TRBJ2-1	NA	NA	TGTGCCAGCAGCTTAGGGTTTGACTTTGAGCAGTTCTTC	CASSLGFDFEQFF
TRBV27	TRBJ2-7	NA	NA	TGTGCCAGCAGTCCCAACGGGGGACAGCTCTACGAGCAGTACTTC	CASSPNGGQLYEQYF
TRBV5-1	TRBJ2-2	NA	TRBD2	TGCGCCAGCAGCTTCGAGGGACTAGCGGGAGGGGACACCGGGGAGCTGTTTTTT	CASSFEGLAGGDTGELFF
TRBV5-8	TRBJ2-7	NA	NA	TGTGCCAGCAGCTTGAGACGAGAGGGCGCCTACGAGCAGTACTTC	CASSLRREGAYEQYF
TRBV28	TRBJ1-1	NA	NA	TGTGCCAGCAGCGAGAGGTACACTGAAGCTTTCTTT	CASSERYTEAFF
TRBV29-1	TRBJ2-5	NA	NA	TGCAGCGTTGTCCTAGAGACCCAGTACTTC	CSVVLETQYF
TRBV19	TRBJ2-1	NA	NA	TGTGCCAGCAGCGGGGTCAGCGGGACATTGCAGTTCTTC	CASSGVSGTLQFF
TRBV5-1	TRBJ1-1	NA	TRBD1	TGCGCCAGCAGCCAGGGGACAGCCAACACTGAAGCTTTCTTT	CASSQGTANTEAFF
TRBV7-9	TRBJ1-4	NA	NA	TGTGCCAGCAGCTACGTCGCCCCAGCAACTAATGAAAAACTGTTTTTT	CASSYVAPATNEKLFF
TRBV4-1	TRBJ2-7	once	TRBD2	TGCGCCAGCAGCCACCGGAGCGGGAATCTGCCCGAGCAGTACTTC	CASSHRSGNLPEQYF
TRBV6-5	TRBJ1-3	NA	NA	TGTGCCAGCAGTCCAGACAGAAACTCTGGAAACACCATATATTTT	CASSPDRNSGNTIYF
TRBV13	TRBJ2-1	NA	TRBD1	TGTGCCAGCAGCCTGACCACCGGGACAGAAAACAATGAGCAGTTCTTC	CASSLTTGTENNEQFF
TRBV27	TRBJ2-3	NA	NA	TGTGCCAGCACCCAGGGTCGCACAGATACGCAGTATTTT	CASTQGRTDTQYF
TRBV7-9	TRBJ2-7	NA	TRBD2	TGTGCCAGCAGCCCGGGACTAGCGGGATACGAGCAGTACTTC	CASSPGLAGYEQYF
TRBV5-1	TRBJ1-5	few	NA	TGCGCCAGCAGCCCGGGGGGGGGCTCAGGACCCCAGCATTTT	CASSPGGGSGPQHF
TRBV21-1	TRBJ2-7	NA	NA	TGTGCCAGCAGGGACACCTCCTACGAGCAGTACTTC	CASRDTSYEQYF
TRBV6-5	TRBJ2-5	NA	NA	TGTGCCAGCAGCCCAGACTTTCCATACTCCCAGTACTTC	CASSPDFPYSQYF
TRBV5-1	TRBJ1-5	NA	NA	TGCGCCAGCAGCTTGGAGACACAAAATCAGCCCCAGCATTTT	CASSLETQNQPQHF
TRBV29-1	TRBJ2-7	once	TRBD1	TGCAGCGTTGGACAGGGCTCCTACGAGCAGTACTTC	CSVGQGSYEQYF
TRBV28	TRBJ1-2	NA	NA	TGTGCCAGCAGGGGGGCTGGCTACACCTTC	CASRGAGYTF
TRBV6-5	TRBJ2-5	NA	TRBD1	TGTGCCAGCAGTTCAGGGACAGGAGAGACCCAGTACTTC	CASSSGTGETQYF
TRBV6-5	TRBJ2-1	NA	TRBD2	TGTGCCAGCAGTCCGGGACTAGCGAACTACAATGAGCAGTTCTTC	CASSPGLANYNEQFF
TRBV28	TRBJ2-1	NA	NA	TGTGCCAGCAGTACCGAGTTAGGACAGAGTAACAATGAGCAGTTCTTC	CASSTELGQSNNEQFF
TRBV7-9	TRBJ2-5	NA	NA	TGTGCCAGCAGCTTGGGGCAGGGGTACCAAGAGACCCAGTACTTC	CASSLGQGYQETQYF
TRBV6-7	TRBJ2-3	few	TRBD2	TGTGACAGCAGTTACTCGAGGGGCGGGGAGGGGAATCCCTTAGATACGCAGTATTTT	CDSSYSRGGEGNPLDTQYF